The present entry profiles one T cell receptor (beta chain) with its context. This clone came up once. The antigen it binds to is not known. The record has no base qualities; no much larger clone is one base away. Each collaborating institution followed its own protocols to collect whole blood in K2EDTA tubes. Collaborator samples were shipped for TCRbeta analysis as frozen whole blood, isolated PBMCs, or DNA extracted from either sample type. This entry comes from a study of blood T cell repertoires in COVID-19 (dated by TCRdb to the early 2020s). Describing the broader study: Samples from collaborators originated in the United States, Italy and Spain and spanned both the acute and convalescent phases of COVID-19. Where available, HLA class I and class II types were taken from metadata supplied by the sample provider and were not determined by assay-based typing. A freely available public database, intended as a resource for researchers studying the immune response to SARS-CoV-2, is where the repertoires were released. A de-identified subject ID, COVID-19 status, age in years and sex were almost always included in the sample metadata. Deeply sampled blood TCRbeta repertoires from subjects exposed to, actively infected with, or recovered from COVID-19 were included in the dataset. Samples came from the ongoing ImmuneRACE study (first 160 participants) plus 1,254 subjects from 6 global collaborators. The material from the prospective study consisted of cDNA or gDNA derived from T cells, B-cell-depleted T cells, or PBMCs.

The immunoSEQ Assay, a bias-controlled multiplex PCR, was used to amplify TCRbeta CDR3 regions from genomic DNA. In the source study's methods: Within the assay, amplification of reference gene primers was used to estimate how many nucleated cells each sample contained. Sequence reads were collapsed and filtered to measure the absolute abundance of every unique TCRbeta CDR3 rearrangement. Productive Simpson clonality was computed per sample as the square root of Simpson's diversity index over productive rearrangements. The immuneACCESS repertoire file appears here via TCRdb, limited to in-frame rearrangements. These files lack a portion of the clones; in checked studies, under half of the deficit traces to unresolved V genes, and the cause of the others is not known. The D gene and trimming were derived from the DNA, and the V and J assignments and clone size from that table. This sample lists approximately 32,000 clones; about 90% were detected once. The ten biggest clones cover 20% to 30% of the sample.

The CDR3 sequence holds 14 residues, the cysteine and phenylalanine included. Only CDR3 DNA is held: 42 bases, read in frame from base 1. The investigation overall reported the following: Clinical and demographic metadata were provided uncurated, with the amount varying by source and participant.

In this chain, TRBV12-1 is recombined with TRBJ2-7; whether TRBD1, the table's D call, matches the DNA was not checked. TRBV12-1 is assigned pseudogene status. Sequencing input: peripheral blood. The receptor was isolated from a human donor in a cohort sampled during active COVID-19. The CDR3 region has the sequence CASSFRGPIYEQYF. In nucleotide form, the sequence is TGTGCCAGCAGCTTTAGGGGTCCGATCTACGAGCAGTACTTC.